These 10 T cell receptor beta chains were sequenced from one sample in a study of blood T cell repertoires in COVID-19. Measured with immunoSEQ multiplex PCR; TCRdb has only the in-frame clones, and not every one. Seen here are some 140,000 clones, roughly 85% observed once, and the top ten hold 3% to 4.5%. Sequencing used peripheral blood. The receptors shown here come from a man aged 55 to 70 with acute or convalescent COVID-19.

The CDR3: CASSEDTSTNEQFF. In DNA form, the CDR3 reads TGTGCCAGCAGTGAAGATACTAGTACAAATGAGCAGTTCTTC. The J gene is TRBJ2-1, the V gene TRBV6-1; D is perhaps TRBD2 (5 bases). V was cut by 1 base and J by 7 bases, with 11 bases left in between. The CDR3 length is 14 residues. Germline V CDR1 and CDR2: MNHNS, SASEGT.

V usage is TRBV11-3 and J usage is TRBJ2-1; TRBD2 is a possible D gene (6 bases). The CDR3 contains 11 residues. With 5 bases removed from V and 11 bases from J, the gap between germline ends came to 10 bases. Per the germline V gene, CDR1 is SGHNT and CDR2 is YENEEA. The CDR3 protein is CASSDGTQQFF. The CDR3 bases are TGTGCCAGCAGCGACGGGACTCAGCAGTTCTTC. Full variable domain (outside the CDR3, taken from reference TRBV11-3 and TRBJ2-1): EAGVVQSPRYKIIEKKQPVAFWCNPISGHNTLYWYLQNLGQGPELLIRYENEEAVDDSQLPKDRFSAERLKGVDSTLKIQPAELGDSAVYLCASSDGTQQFFGPGTRLTVL.

This clone is deemed medium-sized. The chain employs TRBV7-9 and TRBJ1-5, with TRBD1 as a possible D gene (5 bases). Trimming removed 5 bases at V and 4 bases at J, with 12 bases between. The CDR3 consists of 14 residues. Germline lookup yields CDR1 SEHNR and CDR2 FQNEAQ (reference sequence). This CDR3 reads CASSPKGENQPQHF. The CDR3 nucleotides are TGTGCCAGCAGCCCTAAAGGGGAAAATCAGCCCCAGCATTTT. The full variable domain, with the rest looked up from reference TRBV7-9 and TRBJ1-5, is DTGVSQNPRHKITKRGQNVTFRCDPISEHNRLYWYRQTLGQGPEFLTYFQNEAQLEKSRLLSDRFSAERPKGSFSTLEIQRTEQGDSAMYLCASSPKGENQPQHFGDGTRLSIL.

The chain has TRBV4-2 and TRBJ2-7; D is possibly TRBD2 (6 bases). The V gene lost 3 bases and the J gene lost 6 bases, with 15 bases spanning the gap. CDR1 is LGHNA, CDR2 YNFKEQ, per germline. CDR3 length: 14 amino acids. This CDR3 reads CASSQSELGGEQYF. The DNA of the CDR3 is TGTGCCAGCAGCCAGTCGGAACTGGGAGGCGAGCAGTACTTC.

This clone was recorded only once. V gene TRBV10-3 combines with J gene TRBJ2-3, with 7 bases matching TRBD1. V lost 3 bases, J lost 1 base, and 1 base stayed unmatched. The germline gives CDR1 ENHRY, CDR2 SYGVKD. The CDR3 sequence is 14 residues long. The CDR3, as DNA: TGTGCCATCAGTGACGACAGGGGCACAGATACGCAGTATTTT. Residues: CAISDDRGTDTQYF.

Only a few counts were recorded for this clone. The rearrangement links TRBV20-1 to TRBJ2-1; D is perhaps TRBD1 (5 bases). Germline loops: CDR1 DFQATT, CDR2 SNEGSKA (reference sequence). The CDR3 is 10 amino acids. CDR3 DNA sequence: TGCAGCGCCCCCAGGGTTGTACAGTTCTTC. It specifies CSAPRVVQFF.

V is TRBV5-6 and J is TRBJ1-2; D remains unclear. The germline V gene has CDR1 SGHDT and CDR2 YYEEEE. There are 11 residues in the CDR3. Trimming pared 4 bases from V and 8 bases from J, leaving 9 bases between. CDR3 DNA: TGTGCCAGCAGCACGACATGGGGCTACACCTTC. Protein product: CASSTTWGYTF.

The V and J genes are TRBV7-9 and TRBJ1-4, with D possibly TRBD1 on 6 matching bases. The V end lost 1 base, the J end lost 7 bases, and 13 bases lay between the germline ends. This CDR3 comprises 15 residues. Per germline, CDR1 SEHNR and CDR2 FQNEAQ (reference sequence). The CDR3 DNA sequence: TGTGCCAGCAGCTTAGATCTGGGGGCTGGTGAAAAACTGTTTTTT. As protein: CASSLDLGAGEKLFF. The full variable domain, in which reference TRBV7-9 and TRBJ1-4 provide the parts outside the CDR3, is DTGVSQNPRHKITKRGQNVTFRCDPISEHNRLYWYRQTLGQGPEFLTYFQNEAQLEKSRLLSDRFSAERPKGSFSTLEIQRTEQGDSAMYLCASSLDLGAGEKLFFGSGTQLSVL.

This clone was counted once. The chain joins TRBV18 to TRBJ2-7, with a tentative D call TRBD2 (5 bases). The CDR3 covers 14 residues. The V gene lost 5 bases and the J gene lost 3 bases, with 14 bases spanning the gap. From germline, CDR1 is KGHSH and CDR2 LQKENI. The DNA for the CDR3 is TGTGCCAGCTCATCCCAAGGGAGTTACTACGAGCAGTACTTC. Residues: CASSSQGSYYEQYF.

This chain connects TRBV27 to TRBJ1-5, with unresolved D. CDR1 MNHEY and CDR2 SMNVEV come from the germline V gene (reference sequence). The V end lost 4 bases, the J end lost 0 bases, and 10 bases lay between the germline ends. The CDR3 runs 15 residues. CDR3 sequence: CASSSRQVSNQPQHF. In nucleotides, the CDR3 is TGTGCCAGCAGTTCACGACAAGTTAGCAATCAGCCCCAGCATTTT.